The 22 T cell receptor beta chains in this list originate from one sample, sequenced in a study of kidney transplant recipient with SARS-CoV-2 infection. TCRdb processed the reads anew with MiXCR; each CDR3 protein has one entry. The table has under 250,000 distinct CDR3 sequences, 25% to 35% seen once; the top ten hold roughly 7.3%. Material: a blood sample, obtained at baseline and around day 110 from a kidney transplant recipient. These receptors originate from a male patient in his thirties who had COVID-19 and was a kidney transplant recipient. Some of the T cells might come from the graft donor.

This clonotype occurred many times. This chain uses TRBV25-1 with TRBJ1-2; the D is unclear. The CDR3 has 17 amino acids. V lost 4 bases, J lost 4 bases, and 22 bases lay in between. Per the germline V gene, CDR1 is MGHDK and CDR2 is SYGVNS. CDR3 loop: CASSALRELGKTYGYTF. Here the CDR3 DNA reads TGTGCCAGCAGTGCACTACGAGAACTGGGAAAGACCTATGGCTACACCTTC.

This clonotype showed up many times. V is TRBV4-2 and J is TRBJ2-2, with TRBD2 as a possible D gene (6 bases). Per germline, CDR1 LGHNA and CDR2 YNFKEQ. There are 15 residues in the CDR3. Trimming took off 0 bases at V and 9 bases at J, with 14 bases between the two ends. CDR3 amino acids: CASSQDGAGSRELFF. The CDR3 DNA reads as TGTGCCAGCAGCCAAGATGGGGCGGGATCTAGGGAGCTGTTTTTT.

This clonotype occurred many times. This chain links TRBV6-5 with TRBJ1-1, with D possibly TRBD1 on 5 matching bases. CDR1 is MNHEY and CDR2 is SVGAGI in the germline V gene. This CDR3 spans 16 amino acids. The V end lost 4 bases, the J end lost 4 bases, and 19 bases lay between the germline ends. DNA of the CDR3: TGTGCCAGCAGTTCGGGTCGGCGGGGCTCAGGCACTGAAGCTTTCTTT. Its protein product is CASSSGRRGSGTEAFF.

In its sample, this clonotype was seen many times. The rearrangement joins TRBV3-1 to TRBJ2-2; D call uncertain. V was trimmed by 5 bases and J by 5 bases, leaving 24 bases between them. The CDR3 is 18 amino acids. Per germline, CDR1 LGHDT and CDR2 YNNKEL (reference sequence). CDR3 amino acids: CASSSHDPISGLTGELFF. The CDR3 DNA sequence: TGTGCCAGCAGCTCACACGATCCCATTTCAGGCTTGACCGGGGAGCTGTTTTTT.

There are a few counts of this clonotype. This may arise from a read error, as a much more abundant clone is one base away. DNA of the CDR3: TGTGCCAACAGCCAGCAGGGGTGGCAGCCCCAGCATTTT. Translation: CANSQQGWQPQHF. The chain employs TRBV3-1 and TRBJ1-5, with D possibly matching TRBD1 (6 bases). The CDR3 loop spans 13 amino acids. Germline loops: CDR1 LGHDT, CDR2 YNNKEL (reference sequence).

About this clonotype itself: A read error may be the cause here, since a much bigger clone is one base away. Because the CDR3's place on the DNA is in doubt, the DNA is left out and the CDR3 is given as listed by TCRdb. The chain employs TRBV21-1 and TRBJ1-2. TRBV21-1 represents a pseudogene. The length of the CDR3 is 12 amino acids, counting both ends. The CDR3 sequence: CASSKVHYGCTF.

A word on this clonotype: A much larger clone differs by one base, so this may be a read error. This chain joins TRBV3-1 and TRBJ1-1; D not certain. This CDR3 has 17 amino acids. Per germline, CDR1 LGHDT and CDR2 YNNKEL (reference sequence). DNA for the CDR3: TGTGCCGGCAGCCAGGTGTTTCCCATTTCAATTCGCACTGAAGCTTTCTTT. Translation: CAGSQVFPISIRTEAFF. Combining the CDR3 with reference TRBV3-1 and TRBJ1-1 gives the whole variable domain DTAVSQTPKYLVTQMGNDKSIKCEQNLGHDTMYWYKQDSKKFLKIMFSYNNKELIINETVPNRFSPKSPDKAHLNLHINSLELGDSAVYFCAGSQVFPISIRTEAFFGQGTRLTVV.

With respect to this clonotype: This sequence may be a read error, since a much larger clone differs from it by one base. J is TRBJ2-7 and V is TRBV5-1; 11 bases map to TRBD2. Germline loops: CDR1 SGHRS, CDR2 YFSETQ. V lost 10 bases and J lost 3; bases outside the gene matches: 9. This CDR3 contains 14 residues. Written as DNA, the CDR3 is TGCGCCTCCCGACCAGGGACTAGCGGCTACGAGCAGTACTTC. Residues: CASRPGTSGYEQYF.

Note on this clonotype: A much larger clone lies one base from this, so it may be a read error. No conserved phenylalanine or tryptophan ends this CDR3, so it is likely a read error. V and J are TRBV5-4 and TRBJ1-2; D not resolved. This CDR3 region has 16 residues. Germline V gene sequence: CDR1 SGHNT, CDR2 YYREEE (reference sequence). Trimming removed 7 bases at V and 4 bases at J, with 23 bases between. CDR3 bases: TGTGCCAGCGGATCGCTCGTACCAGGAAAGACCTATGGCTACACCGTC. Protein product: CASGSLVPGKTYGYTV.

As concerns this clonotype: This may arise from a read error, as a much more abundant clone is one base away. The V call is TRBV30, the J call TRBJ1-1, with unresolved D. Between the trimmed V and J ends, which lost 0 bases and 6 bases, there was a span of 14 bases. The CDR3 has 14 residues. Germline V gene lookup returns CDR1 GTSNPN and CDR2 SVGIG (reference sequence). The CDR3 protein is CAWSVSLQSPEAFF. Written as DNA, the CDR3 is TGTGCCTGGAGTGTATCCTTACAGTCGCCTGAAGCTTTCTTT.

This clonotype has a count of ten or more. The gene calls are TRBV19 and TRBJ1-5, with D possibly matching TRBD1 (5 bases). The V end was cut by 3 bases, the J end by 0 bases, with 6 bases between. This CDR3 is built from 14 residues. In germline, CDR1 is LNHDA, CDR2 SQIVND (reference sequence). CDR3 in amino acids: CASSMGDSNQPQHF. For the CDR3, the DNA is TGTGCCAGTAGTATGGGGGATAGCAATCAGCCCCAGCATTTT.

Ten or more counts support this clonotype. The genes are TRBV11-2 and TRBJ2-2, with D unresolved. Trimming cost V 0 bases and J 4 bases, with 9 bases left between them. The germline V gene encodes CDR1 SGHAT and CDR2 FQNNGV. This CDR3 has 15 amino acids. The CDR3 sequence: CASSLDRTSTGELFF. Written as DNA, the CDR3 is TGTGCCAGCAGCTTAGATCGAACCAGCACCGGGGAGCTGTTTTTT.

This clonotype appeared many times. The chain carries TRBV12-5 and TRBJ1-2; D is perhaps TRBD1 (5 bases). The germline V gene encodes CDR1 LGHNT and CDR2 FRNRAP. Trimming took off 0 bases at V and 5 bases at J, with 10 bases between the two ends. This CDR3 contains 14 residues. The CDR3 nucleotides read TGTGCTAGTGGTTTGGTGGGGGGAATGTATGGCTACACCTTC. It translates to CASGLVGGMYGYTF.

As for this clonotype: With a much larger clone just one base away, this may be a read error. No conserved phenylalanine or tryptophan is present at the end of the CDR3, so a read error is the likely explanation. The rearrangement joins TRBV16 to TRBJ1-2; D is unresolved. V lost 5 bases and J lost 4, with 23 bases in between. CDR1 is KGHSY and CDR2 is FQNENV in the germline V gene. This CDR3 comprises 17 residues. CDR3 region: CASSTSPVVRKTYGYTS. Written as DNA, the CDR3 is TGTGCCAGCAGCACATCCCCGGTCGTTAGAAAGACCTATGGCTACACCTCC.

This clonotype was counted at least ten times. The chain carries TRBV5-1 and TRBJ2-2, with TRBD2 matching 13 bases. V lost 4 bases and J lost 3; bases outside the gene matches: 6. This CDR3 has 17 amino acids. Per germline, CDR1 SGHRS and CDR2 YFSETQ. The CDR3 DNA sequence: TGCGCCAGCAGCCGTCCCGGACTAGCGGGAGACACCGGGGAGCTGTTTTTT. It yields the protein CASSRPGLAGDTGELFF.

Comment on this clonotype: Just one base apart from a much larger clone, this may be a read error. The chain recombines TRBV6-1 with TRBJ2-5, with D perhaps matching TRBD2 (5 bases). Between the trimmed V and J ends, which lost 3 bases and 2 bases, there was a span of 13 bases. The CDR3 has 15 amino acids. Germline CDR1 is MNHNS and CDR2 is SASEGT. The CDR3 loop reads CASSDVDGNQETQYF. DNA of the CDR3: TGTGCCAGCAGTGACGTCGACGGGAATCAAGAGACCCAGTACTTC.

As regards this clonotype: A much larger clone is a single base away; this may be a read error. This rearrangement joins TRBV30 to TRBJ1-2, with no clear D. The CDR3 runs 16 residues. Germline V lookup: CDR1 GTSNPN, CDR2 SVGIG (reference sequence). This chain's CDR3 is CAWLDKRYRKTYGYAF. CDR3 nucleotides: TGTGCCTGGCTCGATAAGCGTTATAGAAAGACCTATGGCTACGCCTTC.

This clonotype was recorded once. The CDR3 DNA sequence: TGCGCCAGCAGTTCAGATCCCCCGACAGGGAGCAATCAGCCCCAGCATTTT. Its protein is CASSSDPPTGSNQPQHF. The chain is built from TRBV4-1 and TRBJ1-5, with 7 nucleotides matching TRBD1. This CDR3 spans 17 amino acids. The germline V gene has CDR1 MGHRA and CDR2 YSYEKL. V lost 6 bases and J lost 1; bases outside the gene matches: 12.

The chain links TRBV20-1 to TRBJ2-1; D remains ambiguous. Germline lookup yields CDR1 DFQATT and CDR2 SNEGSKA (reference sequence). This CDR3 spans 12 amino acids. CDR3 residues: CSLTGRLGEQFF. The CDR3 region has the DNA TGCAGCCTAACGGGCCGCCTAGGTGAGCAGTTCTTC.

At least ten counts were recorded for this clonotype. The chain recombines TRBV11-2 with TRBJ1-2; no firm D call. The V gene's germline CDR1 is SGHAT and CDR2 FQNNGV. This CDR3 is 17 amino acids long. V shed 5 bases and J shed 4 bases, with 23 bases lying between them. The CDR3 sequence is CASSESSTSRKTYGYTF. CDR3 in DNA: TGTGCCAGCAGCGAGTCGTCAACAAGCAGAAAGACCTATGGCTACACCTTC.

This clonotype was detected ten times or more. The rearrangement joins TRBV12-5 to TRBJ2-1; no clear D. V was cut by 6 bases and J by 6 bases, with 6 bases left in between. The CDR3 runs 11 residues. Looked up from germline, CDR1 is LGHNT and CDR2 is FRNRAP. This CDR3 is CASGYGNEQFF. The CDR3 nucleotides are TGTGCTAGTGGGTATGGCAATGAGCAGTTCTTC.

This clonotype was counted ten times or more. The chain links TRBV7-3 to TRBJ1-2; TRBD1 matches at 7 bases. V dropped 4 bases and J dropped 10; count of bases not matched to a gene: 12. The CDR3 runs to 14 residues. From germline, CDR1 is SGHTA and CDR2 FQGTGA. The DNA of the CDR3 is TGTGCCAGCAGCTCATCCACCTCGGGACAGAACTACACCTTC. The encoded protein is CASSSSTSGQNYTF. The full variable domain, with the rest looked up from reference TRBV7-3 and TRBJ1-2, is GAGVSQTPSNKVTEKGKYVELRCDPISGHTALYWYRQSLGQGPEFLIYFQGTGAADDSGLPNDRFFAVRPEGSVSTLKIQRTERGDSAVYLCASSSSTSGQNYTFGSGTRLTVV.